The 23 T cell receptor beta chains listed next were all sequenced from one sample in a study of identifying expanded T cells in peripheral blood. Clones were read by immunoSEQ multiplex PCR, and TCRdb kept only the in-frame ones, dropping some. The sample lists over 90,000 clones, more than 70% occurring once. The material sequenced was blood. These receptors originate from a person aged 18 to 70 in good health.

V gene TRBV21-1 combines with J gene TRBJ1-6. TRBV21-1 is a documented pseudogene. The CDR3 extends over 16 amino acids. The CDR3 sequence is CASSQRWGGSNSPLHF. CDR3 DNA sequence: TGTGCCAGCAGCCAAAGATGGGGGGGTAGTAATTCACCCCTCCACTTT.

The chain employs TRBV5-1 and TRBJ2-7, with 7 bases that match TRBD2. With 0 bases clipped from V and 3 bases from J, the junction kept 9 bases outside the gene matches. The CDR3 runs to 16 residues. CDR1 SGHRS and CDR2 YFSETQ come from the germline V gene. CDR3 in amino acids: CASSLGNPASGYEQYF. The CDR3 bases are TGCGCCAGCAGCTTGGGCAACCCCGCTAGCGGCTACGAGCAGTACTTC.

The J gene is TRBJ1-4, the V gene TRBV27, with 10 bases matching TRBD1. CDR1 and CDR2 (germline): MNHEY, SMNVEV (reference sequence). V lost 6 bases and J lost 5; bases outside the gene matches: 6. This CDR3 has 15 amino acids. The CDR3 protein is CASRPRDRGNEKLFF. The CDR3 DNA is TGTGCCAGCAGACCAAGGGACAGGGGCAATGAAAAACTGTTTTTT. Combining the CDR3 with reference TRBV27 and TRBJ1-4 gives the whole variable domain EAQVTQNPRYLITVTGKKLTVTCSQNMNHEYMSWYRQDPGLGLRQIYYSMNVEVTDKGDVPEGYKVSRKEKRNFPLILESPSPNQTSLYFCASRPRDRGNEKLFFGSGTQLSVL.

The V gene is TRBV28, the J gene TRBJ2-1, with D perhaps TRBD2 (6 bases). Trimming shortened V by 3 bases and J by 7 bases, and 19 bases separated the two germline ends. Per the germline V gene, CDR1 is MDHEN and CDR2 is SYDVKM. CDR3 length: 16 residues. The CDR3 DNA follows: TGTGCCAGCAGTTTGGAGGTCGCCGGGAGCCAGAATGAGCAGTTCTTC. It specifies CASSLEVAGSQNEQFF.

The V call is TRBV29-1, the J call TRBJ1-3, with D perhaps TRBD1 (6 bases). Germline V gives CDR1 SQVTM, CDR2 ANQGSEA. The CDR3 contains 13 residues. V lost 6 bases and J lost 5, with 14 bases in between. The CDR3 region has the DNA TGCAGCGTCGCTCGGGACACTCGAAACACCATATATTTT. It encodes CSVARDTRNTIYF.

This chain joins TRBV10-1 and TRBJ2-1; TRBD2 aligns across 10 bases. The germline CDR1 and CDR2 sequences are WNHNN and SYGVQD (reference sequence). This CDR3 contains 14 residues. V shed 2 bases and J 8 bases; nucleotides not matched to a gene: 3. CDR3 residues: CASSEPSGSYEQFF. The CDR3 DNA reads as TGCGCCAGCAGTGAGCCTAGCGGGAGCTATGAGCAGTTCTTC.

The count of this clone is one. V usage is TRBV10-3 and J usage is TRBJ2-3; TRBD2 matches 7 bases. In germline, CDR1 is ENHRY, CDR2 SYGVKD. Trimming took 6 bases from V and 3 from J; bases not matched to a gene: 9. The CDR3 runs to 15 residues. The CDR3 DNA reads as TGTGCCATCAGCTATAATTGGGAGGGGACAGATACGCAGTATTTT. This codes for CAISYNWEGTDTQYF.

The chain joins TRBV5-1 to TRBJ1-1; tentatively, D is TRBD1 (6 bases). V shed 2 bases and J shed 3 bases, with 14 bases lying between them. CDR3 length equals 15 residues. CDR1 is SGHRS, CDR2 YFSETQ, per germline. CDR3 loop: CASSLYREGDTEAFF. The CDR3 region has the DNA TGCGCCAGCAGCTTATATCGAGAGGGGGACACTGAAGCTTTCTTT.

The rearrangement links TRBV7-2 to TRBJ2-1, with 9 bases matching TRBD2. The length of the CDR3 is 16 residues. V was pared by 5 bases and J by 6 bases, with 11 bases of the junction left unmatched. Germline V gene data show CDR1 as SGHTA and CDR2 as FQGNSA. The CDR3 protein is CASSLAGGMSSNEQFF. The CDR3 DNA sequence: TGTGCCAGCAGCCTTGCGGGAGGGATGAGTAGCAATGAGCAGTTCTTC.

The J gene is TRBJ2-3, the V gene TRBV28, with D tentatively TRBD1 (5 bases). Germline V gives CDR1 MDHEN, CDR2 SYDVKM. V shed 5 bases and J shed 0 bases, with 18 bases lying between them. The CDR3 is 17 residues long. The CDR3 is CASSPSGFYGSTDTQYF. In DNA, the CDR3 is TGTGCCAGCAGTCCCTCAGGGTTTTACGGTAGCACAGATACGCAGTATTTT.

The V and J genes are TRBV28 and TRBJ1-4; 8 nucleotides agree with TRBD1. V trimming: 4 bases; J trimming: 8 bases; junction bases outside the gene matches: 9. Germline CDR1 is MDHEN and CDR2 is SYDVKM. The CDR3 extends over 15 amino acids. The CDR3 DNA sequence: TGTGCCAGCAGTTCCGCGGCAGGGGGCAACGAAAAACTGTTTTTT. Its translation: CASSSAAGGNEKLFF.

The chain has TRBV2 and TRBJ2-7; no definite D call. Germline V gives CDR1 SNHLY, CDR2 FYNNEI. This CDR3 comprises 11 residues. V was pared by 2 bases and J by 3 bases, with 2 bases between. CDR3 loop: CASSEYYEQYF. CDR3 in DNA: TGTGCCAGCAGTGAATACTACGAGCAGTACTTC.

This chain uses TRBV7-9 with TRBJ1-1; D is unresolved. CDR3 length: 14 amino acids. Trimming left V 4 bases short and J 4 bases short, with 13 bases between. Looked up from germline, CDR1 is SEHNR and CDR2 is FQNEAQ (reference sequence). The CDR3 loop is CASSSSRLFTEAFF. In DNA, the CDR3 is TGTGCCAGCAGCTCCTCGAGACTATTCACTGAAGCTTTCTTT.

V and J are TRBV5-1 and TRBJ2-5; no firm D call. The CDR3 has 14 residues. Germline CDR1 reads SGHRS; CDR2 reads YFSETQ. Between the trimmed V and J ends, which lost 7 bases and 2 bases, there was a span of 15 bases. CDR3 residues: CASARTRPQETQYF. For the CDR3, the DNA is TGCGCCAGCGCACGGACCCGCCCACAAGAGACCCAGTACTTC. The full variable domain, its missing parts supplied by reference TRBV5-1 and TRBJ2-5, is KAGVTQTPRYLIKTRGQQVTLSCSPISGHRSVSWYQQTPGQGLQFLFEYFSETQRNKGNFPGRFSGRQFSNSRSEMNVSTLELGDSALYLCASARTRPQETQYFGPGTRLLVL.

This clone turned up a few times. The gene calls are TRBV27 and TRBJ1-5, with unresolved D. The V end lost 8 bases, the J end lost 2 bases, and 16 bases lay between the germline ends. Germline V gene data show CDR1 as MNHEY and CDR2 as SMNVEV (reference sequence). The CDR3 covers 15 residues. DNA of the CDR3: TGTGCCAGCTCTTATGGAGTCTCGGGCAATCAGCCCCAGCATTTT. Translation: CASSYGVSGNQPQHF.

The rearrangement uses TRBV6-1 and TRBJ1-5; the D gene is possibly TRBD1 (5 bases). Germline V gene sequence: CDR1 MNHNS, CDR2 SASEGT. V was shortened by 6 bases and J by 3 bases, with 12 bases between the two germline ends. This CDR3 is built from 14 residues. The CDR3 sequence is CASSSGTPNQPQHF. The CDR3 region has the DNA TGTGCCAGCAGCTCCGGGACCCCCAATCAGCCCCAGCATTTT.

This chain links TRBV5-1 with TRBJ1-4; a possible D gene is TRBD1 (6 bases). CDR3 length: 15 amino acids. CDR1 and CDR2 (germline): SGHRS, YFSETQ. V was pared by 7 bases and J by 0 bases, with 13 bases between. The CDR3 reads CASRGHTTTNEKLFF. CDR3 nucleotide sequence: TGCGCCAGCCGGGGACACACTACAACTAATGAAAAACTGTTTTTT. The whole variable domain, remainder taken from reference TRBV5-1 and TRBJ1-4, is KAGVTQTPRYLIKTRGQQVTLSCSPISGHRSVSWYQQTPGQGLQFLFEYFSETQRNKGNFPGRFSGRQFSNSRSEMNVSTLELGDSALYLCASRGHTTTNEKLFFGSGTQLSVL.

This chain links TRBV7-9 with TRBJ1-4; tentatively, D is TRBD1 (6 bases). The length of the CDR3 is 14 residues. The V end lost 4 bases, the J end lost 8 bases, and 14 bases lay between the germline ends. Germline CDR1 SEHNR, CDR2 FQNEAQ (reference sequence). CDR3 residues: CASSSRGDIEKLFF. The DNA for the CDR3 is TGTGCCAGCAGCTCCAGAGGGGACATCGAAAAACTGTTTTTT. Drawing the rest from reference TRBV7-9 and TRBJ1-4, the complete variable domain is DTGVSQNPRHKITKRGQNVTFRCDPISEHNRLYWYRQTLGQGPEFLTYFQNEAQLEKSRLLSDRFSAERPKGSFSTLEIQRTEQGDSAMYLCASSSRGDIEKLFFGSGTQLSVL.

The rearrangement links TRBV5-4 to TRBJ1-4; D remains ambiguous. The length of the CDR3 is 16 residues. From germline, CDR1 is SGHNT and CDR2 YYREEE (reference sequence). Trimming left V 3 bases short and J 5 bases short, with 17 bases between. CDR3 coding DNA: TGTGCCAGCAGCTCTGACCAAGCTGGCCTAAATGAAAAACTGTTTTTT. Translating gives CASSSDQAGLNEKLFF.

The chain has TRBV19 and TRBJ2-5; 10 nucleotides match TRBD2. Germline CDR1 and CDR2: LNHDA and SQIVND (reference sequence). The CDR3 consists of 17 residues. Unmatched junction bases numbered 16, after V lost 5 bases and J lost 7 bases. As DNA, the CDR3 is TGTGCCAGTAGTCAGGGAACTGTGAGCGGGAGGGGCTGGACCCAGTACTTC. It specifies CASSQGTVSGRGWTQYF.

The CDR3 nucleotides are TGTGCCAGCAGCGCACGTGGGGGCACTGAAGCTTTCTTT. Its protein product is CASSARGGTEAFF. V and J are TRBV7-2 and TRBJ1-1, with D possibly being TRBD1 (5 bases). The germline CDR1 and CDR2 sequences are SGHTA and FQGNSA. Trimming pared 5 bases from V and 4 bases from J, leaving 11 bases between. The CDR3 has 13 residues.

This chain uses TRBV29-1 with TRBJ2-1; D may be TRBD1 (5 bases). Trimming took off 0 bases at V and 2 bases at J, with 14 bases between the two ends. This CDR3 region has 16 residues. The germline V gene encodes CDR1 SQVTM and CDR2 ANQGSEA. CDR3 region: CSVEDLTAYPYNEQFF. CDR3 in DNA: TGCAGCGTTGAAGATCTGACAGCCTACCCCTACAATGAGCAGTTCTTC.

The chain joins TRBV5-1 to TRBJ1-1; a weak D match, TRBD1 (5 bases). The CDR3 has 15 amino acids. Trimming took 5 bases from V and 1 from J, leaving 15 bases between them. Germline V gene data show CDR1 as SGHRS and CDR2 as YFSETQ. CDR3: CASRRDGLTNTEAFF. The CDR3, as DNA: TGCGCCAGCAGACGGGACGGGTTGACGAACACTGAAGCTTTCTTT. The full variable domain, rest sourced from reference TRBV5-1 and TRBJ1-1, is KAGVTQTPRYLIKTRGQQVTLSCSPISGHRSVSWYQQTPGQGLQFLFEYFSETQRNKGNFPGRFSGRQFSNSRSEMNVSTLELGDSALYLCASRRDGLTNTEAFFGQGTRLTVV.